Below, 21 T cell receptor beta chains from the same sample are listed, as sequenced in a study of graft-versus-host responses after intestinal transplantation. Their recognized antigens are unknown. Generated by immunoSEQ multiplex PCR, the TCRdb table keeps only in-frame clones and is missing some. The table lists some 90,000 clones, over 85% of them singletons, with about 0.28% in the top ten. The sequenced sample was unstimulated CD4+ T cells sorted from spleen or lymph node cells, obtained before intestinal transplant. The receptors shown here come from a human donor who received an intestinal transplant.

V usage is TRBV27 and J usage is TRBJ2-7, with D possibly matching TRBD2 (5 bases). The CDR3 length is 15 residues. V was clipped by 6 bases and J by 5 bases, with 20 bases between them. The V gene's germline CDR1 is MNHEY and CDR2 SMNVEV (reference sequence). The chain's CDR3 is CASRGVAAGIHEQYF. The DNA for the CDR3 is TGTGCCAGCAGGGGAGTTGCGGCAGGAATTCACGAGCAGTACTTC.

In nucleotides, the CDR3 is TGTGCCAGCTCACTTACAGAAGGTCAAGCGGGAAGGAATGAGCAGTTCTTC. It codes for CASSLTEGQAGRNEQFF. The genes are TRBV18 and TRBJ2-1; the match to TRBD2 covers 7 bases. The CDR3 length is 17 residues. The junction had 16 bases not matched to a gene; V was cut back by 4 bases and J by 7 bases. The germline V gene has CDR1 KGHSH and CDR2 LQKENI.

This clone occurred once. This chain uses TRBV18 with TRBJ2-1; possibly TRBD1 or TRBD2 for D (5 bases each). The CDR3 contains 14 residues. Germline V gene data show CDR1 as KGHSH and CDR2 as LQKENI. V lost 2 bases and J 5 bases, leaving 10 bases between the germline ends. CDR3 residues: CASSPGTRNNEQFF. The CDR3 coding sequence is TGTGCCAGCTCACCAGGGACCAGAAACAATGAGCAGTTCTTC.

The chain couples TRBV2 to TRBJ2-7, with 7 bases that match TRBD1. Germline CDR1 SNHLY, CDR2 FYNNEI. Germline trimming cut 10 bases from V and 2 bases from J; bases unmatched to any gene: 8. The CDR3 consists of 13 residues. DNA of the CDR3: TGTGCCACCCAGCTAGACAGGGCCTACGAGCAGTACTTC. Amino acids: CATQLDRAYEQYF. The whole variable domain, remainder taken from reference TRBV2 and TRBJ2-7, is EPEVTQTPSHQVTQMGQEVILRCVPISNHLYFYWYRQILGQKVEFLVSFYNNEISEKSEIFDDQFSVERPDGSNFTLKIRSTKLEDSAMYFCATQLDRAYEQYFGPGTRLTVT.

The chain uses TRBV18 and TRBJ1-1; D is uncertain. V lost 3 bases, J lost 6 bases, and 14 bases lay in between. This CDR3 is built from 14 residues. CDR1 is KGHSH, CDR2 LQKENI, per germline. CDR3 sequence (DNA): TGTGCCAGCTCACCCTCGGGCGGGGATTCTGAAGCTTTCTTT. The encoded protein is CASSPSGGDSEAFF.

The chain is built from TRBV6-5 and TRBJ1-5; 7 nucleotides match TRBD1. The CDR3 is made up of 15 amino acids. V lost 6 bases to trimming and J lost 0 bases; unmatched junction nucleotides: 5. The germline gives CDR1 MNHEY, CDR2 SVGAGI. The CDR3 reads CASSLTGASNQPQHF. The CDR3 region has the DNA TGTGCCAGCAGCCTTACAGGGGCTAGCAATCAGCCCCAGCATTTT.

The chain couples TRBV2 to TRBJ1-5; 10 bases align to TRBD1. CDR3 size: 17 residues. Unmatched junction bases numbered 9, after V lost 7 bases and J lost 0 bases. Germline V gene sequence: CDR1 SNHLY, CDR2 FYNNEI. For the CDR3, the DNA is TGTGCCAGCATAAGGGACAGGGGCTCGTTTAGCAATCAGCCCCAGCATTTT. The encoded protein is CASIRDRGSFSNQPQHF.

This clone was observed a single time. V is TRBV28 and J is TRBJ2-5; 7 nucleotides line up with TRBD1. The J call may be in error: the DNA end matches TRBJ2-7 better. Germline V gene data show CDR1 as MDHEN and CDR2 as SYDVKM. This CDR3 is built from 14 residues. The CDR3 is CASRQNRGPYEQYF. The CDR3 bases are TGTGCCAGCAGACAAAACAGGGGACCCTACGAGCAGTACTTC.

The chain combines TRBV27 with TRBJ1-5; perhaps TRBD1 as D (6 bases). V was clipped by 3 bases and J by 3 bases, with 9 bases between them. CDR3 length: 14 residues. Germline CDR1 MNHEY, CDR2 SMNVEV (reference sequence). The CDR3: CASSFQGPNQPQHF. The CDR3 DNA sequence: TGTGCCAGCAGTTTCCAGGGGCCCAATCAGCCCCAGCATTTT.

The chain employs TRBV27 and TRBJ2-1, with D perhaps TRBD2 (6 bases). Trimming stripped 8 bases from V and 4 bases from J, with 24 bases between. CDR1 and CDR2 from the germline V gene are MNHEY and SMNVEV (reference sequence). The CDR3 contains 17 residues. The DNA of the CDR3 is TGTGCCAGCCAGGGACTGGGGGGACTGCCGGAGTACAATGAGCAGTTCTTC. Its protein is CASQGLGGLPEYNEQFF.

CDR3 protein: CASSALWGSGNTIYF. For the CDR3, the DNA is TGCGCCAGCAGCGCGCTTTGGGGTAGTGGAAACACCATATATTTT. V gene TRBV5-1 combines with J gene TRBJ1-3; D uncertain. The ends were cut back, 4 bases at V and 3 bases at J, with 14 bases in the middle. The CDR3 length is 15 residues. Germline lookup yields CDR1 SGHRS and CDR2 YFSETQ.

V and J are TRBV6-5 and TRBJ2-7; D is undetermined. CDR1 is MNHEY and CDR2 is SVGAGI in the germline V gene. Trimming removed 0 bases at V and 0 bases at J, with 9 bases between. The CDR3 covers 15 residues. As DNA, the CDR3 is TGTGCCAGCAGTTACTCTCCCCGGACCTCCTACGAGCAGTACTTC. It yields the protein CASSYSPRTSYEQYF.

The genes are TRBV7-2 and TRBJ1-5; D uncertain. The CDR3 is made up of 16 amino acids. Looked up from germline, CDR1 is SGHTA and CDR2 is FQGNSA. V lost 5 bases and J lost 0, with 14 bases in between. DNA of the CDR3: TGTGCCAGCAGCCGTTCAATTGGATATAGCAATCAGCCCCAGCATTTT. Translated: CASSRSIGYSNQPQHF. Full variable domain (outside the CDR3, taken from reference TRBV7-2 and TRBJ1-5): GAGVSQSPSNKVTEKGKDVELRCDPISGHTALYWYRQSLGQGLEFLIYFQGNSAPDKSGLPSDRFSAERTGGSVSTLTIQRTQQEDSAVYLCASSRSIGYSNQPQHFGDGTRLSIL.

The chain uses TRBV18 and TRBJ1-1; no clear D gene. V was cut by 1 base and J by 1 base, with 7 bases left in between. This CDR3 is built from 14 residues. Germline V CDR1 and CDR2: KGHSH, LQKENI. The CDR3 nucleotides read TGTGCCAGCTCACCACGAGACACGAACACTGAAGCTTTCTTT. It yields the protein CASSPRDTNTEAFF.

V gene TRBV6-5 combines with J gene TRBJ2-7, with D perhaps matching TRBD2 (6 bases). The CDR3 has 15 residues. In germline, CDR1 is MNHEY, CDR2 SVGAGI. V was pared by 0 bases and J by 1 base, with 10 bases between. CDR3 sequence: CASSYSASVSYEQYF. The CDR3 DNA reads TGTGCCAGCAGTTACTCGGCTAGCGTTTCCTACGAGCAGTACTTC.

This clone has just one count. The chain joins TRBV4-2 to TRBJ2-1; D is possibly TRBD2 (6 bases). The germline gives CDR1 LGHNA, CDR2 YNFKEQ. Trimming pared 10 bases from V and 0 bases from J, leaving 13 bases between. CDR3 length: 14 amino acids. Written as DNA, the CDR3 is TGTGCCACCACGGGAGTCGACTCCTACAATGAGCAGTTCTTC. This translates into CATTGVDSYNEQFF.

The chain combines TRBV5-1 with TRBJ2-1; 9 bases are shared with TRBD1. Trimming cost V 2 bases and J 6 bases; bases outside gene matches: 6. CDR1 is SGHRS and CDR2 is YFSETQ in the germline V gene. CDR3 length: 15 amino acids. DNA of the CDR3: TGCGCCAGCAGCTTCCGGGACAGGGCGGGCAATGAGCAGTTCTTC. Its translation is CASSFRDRAGNEQFF.

This clone showed up just a few times. The chain carries TRBV5-1 and TRBJ1-1, with D tentatively TRBD1 (6 bases). The germline V gene encodes CDR1 SGHRS and CDR2 YFSETQ. Trimming shortened V by 4 bases and J by 0 bases, and 19 bases separated the two germline ends. This CDR3 is 17 amino acids long. This CDR3 reads CASSLKNAGVMNTEAFF. The CDR3 coding sequence is TGCGCCAGCAGCCTAAAGAACGCAGGGGTCATGAACACTGAAGCTTTCTTT.

The V gene is TRBV30, the J gene TRBJ2-4; D unresolved. The germline V gene encodes CDR1 GTSNPN and CDR2 SVGIG (reference sequence). V lost 0 bases, J lost 0 bases, and 9 bases lay in between. This CDR3 comprises 15 residues. The CDR3 spells CAWSVIGIAKNIQYF. CDR3 nucleotide sequence: TGTGCCTGGAGTGTAATCGGAATAGCCAAAAACATTCAGTACTTC.

This rearrangement joins TRBV9 to TRBJ2-5; 9 bases align to TRBD2. The DNA end favors TRBJ2-7, so the J call may be wrong. The CDR3 covers 18 residues. Germline V gene lookup returns CDR1 SGDLS and CDR2 YYNGEE. Written as DNA, the CDR3 is TGTGCCAGCAGCGTAGACGGACTAGCGCTAGACCCCACCTACGAGCAGTACTTC. It encodes CASSVDGLALDPTYEQYF.

To note about this clone: The same CDR3 can be traced to other DNA sequences in this sample. This chain links TRBV9 with TRBJ2-7, with 11 bases aligning to TRBD1. The CDR3 spans 16 residues. V gave up 4 bases and J gave up 4 bases; unmatched junction bases: 10. The germline V gene encodes CDR1 SGDLS and CDR2 YYNGEE. The CDR3 reads CASSLDAGTGGYEQYF. CDR3 bases: TGTGCCAGCAGCCTTGACGCCGGGACAGGGGGGTACGAGCAGTACTTC.